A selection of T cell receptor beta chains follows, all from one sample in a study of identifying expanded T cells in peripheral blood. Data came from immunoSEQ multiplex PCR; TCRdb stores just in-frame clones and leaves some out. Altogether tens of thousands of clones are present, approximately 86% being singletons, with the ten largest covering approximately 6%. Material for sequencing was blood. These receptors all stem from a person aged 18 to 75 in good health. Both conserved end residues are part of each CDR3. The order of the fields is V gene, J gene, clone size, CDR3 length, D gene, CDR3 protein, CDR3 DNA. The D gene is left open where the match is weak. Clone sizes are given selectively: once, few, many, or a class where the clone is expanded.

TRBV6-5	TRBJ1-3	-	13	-	CASSYTPGNTIYF	TGTGCCAGCAGTTACACTCCTGGAAACACCATATATTTT
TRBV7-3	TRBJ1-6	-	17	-	CASSLRTVSSYNSPLHF	TGTGCCAGCAGCTTACGGACCGTGAGCTCCTATAATTCACCCCTCCACTTT
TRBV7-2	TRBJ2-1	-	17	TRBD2	CASSPPWGLANYNEQFF	TGTGCCAGCAGCCCCCCCTGGGGACTAGCGAACTACAATGAGCAGTTCTTC
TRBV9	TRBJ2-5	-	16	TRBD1	CASSASGQGRIGTQYF	TGTGCCAGCAGCGCCTCGGGACAGGGAAGGATTGGGACCCAGTACTTC
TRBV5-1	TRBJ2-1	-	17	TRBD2	CASTQGRTSTSYNEQFF	TGCGCCAGCACCCAGGGCAGGACTAGCACTAGTTACAATGAGCAGTTCTTC
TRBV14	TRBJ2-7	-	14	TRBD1	CASSHLGQGGEQYF	TGTGCCAGCAGCCACTTGGGACAGGGGGGAGAGCAGTACTTC
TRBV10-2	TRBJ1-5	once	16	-	CASSESGGPGVQPQHF	TGCGCCAGCAGTGAGTCTGGGGGGCCAGGGGTTCAGCCCCAGCATTTT
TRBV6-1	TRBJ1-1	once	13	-	CASTADTLFRAFF	TGTGCCAGCACTGCCGACACGTTGTTTCGGGCTTTCTTT
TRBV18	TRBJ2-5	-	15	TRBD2	CASSPRGGRGETQYF	TGTGCCAGCTCACCACGGGGCGGGAGAGGAGAGACCCAGTACTTC
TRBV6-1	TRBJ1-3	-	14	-	CASSEDSSGNTIYF	TGTGCCAGCAGTGAAGATTCCTCTGGAAACACCATATATTTT
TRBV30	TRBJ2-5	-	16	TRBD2	CAWRLAGERYQETQYF	TGTGCCTGGAGACTAGCGGGGGAGCGGTACCAAGAGACCCAGTACTTC
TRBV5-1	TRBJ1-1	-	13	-	CASKQLTDTEAFF	TGCGCCAGCAAACAACTTACGGACACTGAAGCTTTCTTT
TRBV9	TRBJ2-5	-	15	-	CASSREGTRRETQYF	TGTGCCAGCAGTCGTGAGGGGACGAGAAGAGAGACCCAGTACTTC
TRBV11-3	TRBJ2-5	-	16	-	CASSLGSSTPRETQYF	TGTGCCAGCAGCTTAGGTTCCTCGACCCCGAGGGAGACCCAGTACTTC
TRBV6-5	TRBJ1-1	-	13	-	CASGGQLNTEAFF	TGTGCCAGCGGCGGACAGTTGAACACTGAAGCTTTCTTT
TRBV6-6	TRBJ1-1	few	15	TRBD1	CASSYGDSSNTEAFF	TGTGCCAGCAGTTACGGGGACAGTTCGAACACTGAAGCTTTCTTT
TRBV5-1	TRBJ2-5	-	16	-	CASSLFYRPKKETQYF	TGCGCCAGCAGCTTGTTTTATAGGCCAAAAAAAGAGACCCAGTACTTC
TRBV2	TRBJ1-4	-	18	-	CASRPNHPWGGLSEKLFF	TGTGCCAGCAGGCCCAACCACCCGTGGGGGGGGCTAAGTGAAAAACTGTTTTTT
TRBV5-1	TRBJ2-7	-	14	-	CASSLAGGSYEQYF	TGCGCCAGCAGCTTGGCTGGGGGGTCCTACGAGCAGTACTTC
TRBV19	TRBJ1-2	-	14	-	CASSGRMGNYGYTF	TGTGCCAGTAGTGGCAGGATGGGTAACTATGGCTACACCTTC
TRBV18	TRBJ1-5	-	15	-	CASSPAGVHNQPQHF	TGTGCCAGCTCACCAGCGGGCGTGCACAATCAGCCCCAGCATTTT
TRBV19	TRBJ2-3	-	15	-	CASSPEHGYTDTQYF	TGTGCCAGTAGTCCAGAACACGGATACACAGATACGCAGTATTTT
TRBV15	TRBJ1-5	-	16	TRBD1	CATSSFGTAGNQPQHF	TGTGCCACCAGCAGCTTTGGGACAGCGGGCAATCAGCCCCAGCATTTT
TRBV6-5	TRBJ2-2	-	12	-	CASSYFSGELFF	TGTGCCAGCAGTTATTTCTCCGGGGAGCTGTTTTTT
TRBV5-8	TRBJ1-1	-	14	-	CASSLEGENTEAFF	TGTGCCAGCAGCTTGGAGGGGGAGAACACTGAAGCTTTCTTT
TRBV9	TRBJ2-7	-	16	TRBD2	CASSVASSGSFDEQYF	TGTGCCAGCAGCGTAGCTTCTAGCGGGAGCTTCGACGAGCAGTACTTC
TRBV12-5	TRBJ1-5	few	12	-	CASGLLDWPQHF	TGTGCTAGTGGTTTGCTTGATTGGCCCCAGCATTTT
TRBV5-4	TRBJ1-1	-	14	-	CASSLHGGFAEAFF	TGTGCCAGCAGCCTGCACGGGGGATTTGCTGAAGCTTTCTTT
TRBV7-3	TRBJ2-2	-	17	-	CASSSKGGTPNTGELFF	TGTGCCAGCAGCTCCAAGGGTGGTACGCCCAACACCGGGGAGCTGTTTTTT
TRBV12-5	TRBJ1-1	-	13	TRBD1	CASGLTLTGGAFF	TGTGCTAGTGGTTTGACTTTGACAGGGGGGGCTTTCTTT
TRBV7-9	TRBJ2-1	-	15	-	CASSLTAPEVNEQFF	TGTGCCAGCAGCCTCACAGCTCCCGAGGTCAATGAGCAGTTCTTC
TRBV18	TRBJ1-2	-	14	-	CASSLERANYGYTF	TGTGCCAGCTCACTGGAGAGAGCTAACTATGGCTACACCTTC
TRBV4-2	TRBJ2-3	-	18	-	CASSSPAGTDRSTDTQYF	TGTGCCAGCAGCTCGCCGGCTGGGACTGACCGTAGCACAGATACGCAGTATTTT
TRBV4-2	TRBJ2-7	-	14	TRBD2	CASSPGTSAYEQYF	TGTGCCAGCAGCCCCGGGACTAGCGCCTACGAGCAGTACTTC
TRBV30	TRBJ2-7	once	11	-	CAWSFGSEQYF	TGTGCCTGGAGTTTCGGTTCCGAGCAGTACTTC
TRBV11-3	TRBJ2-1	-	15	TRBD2	CASTQTSGLHNEQFF	TGTGCCAGCACCCAGACTAGCGGCTTACACAATGAGCAGTTCTTC
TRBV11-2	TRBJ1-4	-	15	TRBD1	CASSPRTGRGEKLFF	TGTGCCAGCAGCCCAAGGACAGGGCGAGGTGAAAAACTGTTTTTT
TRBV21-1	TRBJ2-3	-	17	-	CASSHTEGQGAGDTQYF	TGTGCCAGCAGTCACACAGAGGGACAGGGGGCCGGGGATACGCAGTATTTT
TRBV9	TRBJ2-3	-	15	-	CASSVRLGSRDTQYF	TGTGCCAGCAGCGTAAGACTAGGGTCTAGGGATACGCAGTATTTT
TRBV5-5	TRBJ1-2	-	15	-	CASSPRSTTLYGYTF	TGTGCCAGCAGCCCTAGGTCTACTACCCTATATGGCTACACCTTC
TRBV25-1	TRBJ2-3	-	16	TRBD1	CASSEQTGGFKDTQYF	TGTGCCAGCAGTGAACAGACAGGGGGCTTTAAAGATACGCAGTATTTT